This T cell receptor (beta chain) derives from a study of T cell responses to AZD1222 COVID-19 vaccine. The germline V and J ends were trimmed by 3 bases and 5 bases, with 17 bases remaining between them. CDR1 and CDR2 (germline): SGDLS, YYNGEE. This CDR3 has 16 amino acids. Measured with immunoSEQ multiplex PCR; TCRdb has only the in-frame clones, and not every one. Counted here are approximately 180,000 clones, just over 90% occurring once; the ten biggest clones make up about 3.5%. This clone appeared a single time. The TCR comes from an adult who received the MenACWY meningococcal vaccine as a control. The chain has TRBV9 and TRBJ1-4; weak D call: TRBD1 (5 bases). Sequencing was performed on peripheral blood, taken 28 days after the second dose of the MenACWY control vaccine. The CDR3, as DNA: TGTGCCAGCAGCGCGCGGGCCGGGACTGGAAATGAAAAACTGTTTTTT. Its translation is CASSARAGTGNEKLFF.